This TCR beta chain was retrieved from a study of a mutant IDH1 vaccine in newly diagnosed glioma. The CDR3 is 13 residues long. Germline loops: CDR1 LNHNV, CDR2 YYDKDF (reference sequence). V lost 0 bases and J 4 bases, leaving 5 bases between the germline ends. The method was immunoSEQ multiplex PCR; TCRdb's version includes in-frame clones alone and lacks a portion of them. Found here are fewer than 55,000 clones, about four fifths of them singletons; the top ten hold 4.7%. This clone came up once. Its antigen remains unknown. Stated time point: week 35, safety follow-up. Doses comprised 300 ug of mutant IDH1 20-mer peptide each, plus topical imiquimod.

The source material was PBMCs, sampled from a glioma patient whose treatment included an IDH1 peptide vaccine. V and J are TRBV15 and TRBJ2-3; D unclear. The clonotype was recovered from a woman in her thirties or forties with glioma. Some clones in this sample may be carry-over from other donors' samples. CDR3 sequence: CATSRDPADTQYF. CDR3 bases: TGTGCCACCAGCAGAGATCCGGCAGATACGCAGTATTTT.